Reported below is one T cell receptor beta chain. Its antigen is still unknown. Method: immunoSEQ multiplex PCR; TCRdb's copy keeps in-frame clones and lacks some. The sample shows about 120,000 clones, over 90% of them seen only once. These data belong to a study of T cell responses to AZD1222 COVID-19 vaccine. Study observations and caveats: Every sample of the repertoires postdated the peak T cell response.

V was cut by 0 bases and J by 0 bases, with 4 bases left in between. This CDR3 is built from 14 residues. Germline CDR1 reads SGHRS; CDR2 reads YFSETQ. The sequenced sample was peripheral blood, obtained 28 days after the second AZD1222 dose. The clonotype comes from an adult who received the AZD1222 COVID-19 vaccine. V is TRBV5-1 and J is TRBJ2-1; D uncertain. As DNA, the CDR3 is TGCGCCAGCAGCTTGGGGAGCTCCTACAATGAGCAGTTCTTC. It yields the protein CASSLGSSYNEQFF.